The clone carrying this T cell receptor (beta chain) has only one observation. This sample stems from a study of blood T cell repertoires in COVID-19. Sequencing was performed with immunoSEQ multiplex PCR; in TCRdb, only in-frame clones are kept and a portion is missing. The sample lists approximately 89,000 clones; roughly four fifths were seen once. The sequence came from a human donor in a cohort sampled during active COVID-19. Sequencing input: peripheral blood.

Here the CDR3 DNA reads TGTGCCAGCAGTTCCCGAGTGCTCACAGATACGCAGTATTTT. Amino acid sequence: CASSSRVLTDTQYF. The V call is TRBV27, the J call TRBJ2-3; D gene ambiguous. V dropped 4 bases and J dropped 2 bases, with 10 bases sitting between them. CDR3 length: 14 residues. CDR1 is MNHEY, CDR2 SMNVEV, per germline (reference sequence).